This T cell receptor (beta chain) was captured in a study of T-cell memory formation after mild COVID-19. Study-level findings and limits: Some clones that responded turned up in pre-infection memory, which suggests that cross-reactive memory joined in.

After 5'RACE with constant-segment primers, TCR alpha and TCR beta cDNA libraries carrying sample barcodes and UMIs were obtained. TCRdb re-called the 5' RACE reads through MiXCR, storing one row per CDR3 protein. The sample lists 470,000 or so distinct CDR3 sequences, nearly 25% occurring once. With regard to this clonotype: Antigen unknown.

The receptor was isolated from an adult woman who had mild COVID-19 (a few samples of this study predate the infection). Cell type and time point are not known. The sample comprised PBMCs or a T cell subset sorted from them (not recorded which).

The CDR3 DNA follows: TGTGCCAGCAGTGAGGCCCTTAGCAATCAGCCCCAGCATTTT. Amino acids: CASSEALSNQPQHF. The rearrangement uses TRBV12-3 or TRBV12-4 and TRBJ1-5; D uncertain. Trimming shortened V by 5 bases and J by 0 bases, and 8 bases separated the two germline ends. The CDR3 runs 14 residues.